The next 32 T cell receptor beta chains were all read from a single sample in a study of cytomegalovirus exposure and HLA in healthy donors. With 60 Vbeta and 13 Jbeta primers, the PCR was carried out. The repertoire was sequenced with immunoSEQ multiplex PCR; TCRdb's copy has only in-frame clones and lacks some. The profile shows under 200,000 clones, around 81% of them singletons. Sequences were obtained from PBMCs. These receptors originate from a man aged 35-49 years in good health and CMV-seronegative.

This clone occurred once. The V and J genes are TRBV27 and TRBJ1-5; TRBD1 might be the D (6 bases). The CDR3 consists of 14 residues. The germline V gene encodes CDR1 MNHEY and CDR2 SMNVEV (reference sequence). Trimming took off 3 bases at V and 3 bases at J, with 9 bases between the two ends. CDR3 DNA sequence: TGTGCCAGCAGTTTCCGACAGGTCAATCAGCCCCAGCATTTT. It translates to CASSFRQVNQPQHF.

In this sample, this clone turned up a few times. A read error may produce the germline difference seen at one junction end. The chain links TRBV7-9 to TRBJ1-2, with 7 bases fitting TRBD1. Germline assignment: CDR1 SEHNR and CDR2 FQNEAQ (reference sequence). The CDR3 has 15 amino acids. The CDR3 loop is CSSSLESQGGAGYTF. CDR3 nucleotide sequence: TGTTCCAGCAGCTTAGAATCGCAGGGGGGAGCTGGCTACACCTTC.

The chain employs TRBV30 and TRBJ2-1; D might be TRBD2 (5 bases). Germline V gene data show CDR1 as GTSNPN and CDR2 as SVGIG (reference sequence). V was cut by 0 bases and J by 2 bases, with 14 bases left in between. The CDR3 contains 16 residues. Here the CDR3 reads CAWSVPAGRPYNEQFF. The CDR3 DNA is TGTGCCTGGAGTGTACCCGCGGGTCGACCCTACAATGAGCAGTTCTTC.

This sequence joins TRBV4-1 and TRBJ2-7; 7 bases agree with TRBD2. The CDR3 runs 20 residues. The ends lost 0 bases at V and 0 bases at J; junction bases unmatched: 17. Per the germline V gene, CDR1 is MGHRA and CDR2 is YSYEKL. The CDR3 coding sequence is TGCGCCAGCAGCCAAGATGCCTCCTACCAGACTAGCAGTTACTCCTACGAGCAGTACGTC. Its translation: CASSQDASYQTSSYSYEQYV.

This chain connects TRBV6-5 to TRBJ1-5; perhaps TRBD1 as D (6 bases). The CDR3 is 15 amino acids. The V end was cut by 4 bases, the J end by 2 bases, with 12 bases between. CDR1 MNHEY and CDR2 SVGAGI come from the germline V gene. The CDR3 sequence is CASSFGGAGNQPQHF. CDR3 nucleotides: TGTGCCAGCAGTTTTGGGGGGGCAGGCAATCAGCCCCAGCATTTT.

The chain combines TRBV18 with TRBJ2-2; D is perhaps TRBD1 (5 bases). Germline loops: CDR1 KGHSH, CDR2 LQKENI. The CDR3 covers 15 residues. Trimming stripped 1 base from V and 4 bases from J, with 10 bases between. The CDR3: CASSPQGPTTGELFF. In DNA form, the CDR3 reads TGTGCCAGCTCACCACAGGGGCCCACCACCGGGGAGCTGTTTTTT. Combining the CDR3 with reference TRBV18 and TRBJ2-2 gives the whole variable domain NAGVMQNPRHLVRRRGQEARLRCSPMKGHSHVYWYRQLPEEGLKFMVYLQKENIIDESGMPKERFSAEFPKEGPSILRIQQVVRGDSAAYFCASSPQGPTTGELFFGEGSRLTVL.

V usage is TRBV19 and J usage is TRBJ2-7, with TRBD1 identical over 7 bases. Trimming took 5 bases from V and 3 from J; bases not matched to a gene: 10. The CDR3 has 15 amino acids. Per the germline V gene, CDR1 is LNHDA and CDR2 is SQIVND (reference sequence). CDR3 sequence reads: CASSPRDSGFYEQYF. DNA for the CDR3: TGTGCCAGTAGTCCCCGGGACAGTGGATTCTACGAGCAGTACTTC.

CDR3 amino acids: CASSTTRGGTEAFF. The CDR3 coding sequence is TGTGCCAGCAGCACCACCCGGGGGGGAACTGAAGCTTTCTTT. This chain links TRBV11-2 with TRBJ1-1; D is possibly TRBD1 (5 bases). The CDR3 consists of 14 residues. Germline V gene data show CDR1 as SGHAT and CDR2 as FQNNGV. V shed 5 bases and J shed 5 bases, with 15 bases lying between them.

The chain joins TRBV6-6 to TRBJ2-4; 11 bases agree with TRBD1. V lost 5 bases to trimming and J lost 7 bases; unmatched junction nucleotides: 4. This CDR3 spans 14 amino acids. Germline loops: CDR1 MNHNY, CDR2 SVGAGI (reference sequence). The CDR3: CASSPWTGGNIQYF. In DNA, the CDR3 is TGTGCCAGCAGTCCCTGGACAGGGGGCAACATTCAGTACTTC.

This chain joins TRBV7-9 and TRBJ2-1, with 10 bases matching TRBD2. Germline V gene data show CDR1 as SEHNR and CDR2 as FQNEAQ (reference sequence). The CDR3 covers 15 residues. Trimming took 2 bases from V and 4 from J; bases not matched to a gene: 2. CDR3 loop: CASSLPTSGYNEQFF. The CDR3 nucleotides are TGTGCCAGCAGCTTACCGACTAGCGGGTACAATGAGCAGTTCTTC.

The chain couples TRBV7-9 to TRBJ1-6; a possible D gene is TRBD1 (6 bases). The V end lost 1 base, the J end lost 7 bases, and 11 bases lay between the germline ends. Germline loops: CDR1 SEHNR, CDR2 FQNEAQ (reference sequence). There are 15 residues in the CDR3. The CDR3 bases are TGTGCCAGCAGCTTAGAGGGGGAGAGGAATTCACCCCTCCACTTT. Amino acid sequence: CASSLEGERNSPLHF.

The CDR3 sequence is CASSGQGNEKLFF. The CDR3, as DNA: TGTGCCAGCAGCGGGCAGGGTAATGAAAAACTGTTTTTT. The chain couples TRBV2 to TRBJ1-4; D is possibly TRBD1 (5 bases). Germline V gives CDR1 SNHLY, CDR2 FYNNEI. This CDR3 is built from 13 residues. The germline V and J ends were trimmed by 6 bases and 4 bases, with 9 bases remaining between them.

About this clone itself: As the CDR3 is not closed by the conserved phenylalanine or tryptophan, this likely results from a read error. The DNA is omitted, as the CDR3 cannot be located on it reliably, and the CDR3 follows TCRdb's listing. CDR3 region: CASSTRVRTL. The chain uses TRBV21-1 and TRBJ2-7; the table names TRBD2, a call not compared with the DNA. TRBV21-1 is given as a pseudogene. The CDR3 has 10 amino acids, counting both end residues.

The chain links TRBV20-1 to TRBJ1-2; maybe TRBD1 (5 bases). Trimming stripped 6 bases from V and 6 bases from J, with 11 bases between. The CDR3 extends over 11 amino acids. Germline V gene lookup returns CDR1 DFQATT and CDR2 SNEGSKA (reference sequence). CDR3 amino acids: CSADPGDGYTF. The CDR3 nucleotides read TGCAGTGCGGACCCGGGGGATGGCTACACCTTC.

The rearrangement uses TRBV5-6 and TRBJ1-1; no reliable D call. V shed 2 bases and J shed 3 bases, with 11 bases lying between them. The germline V gene has CDR1 SGHDT and CDR2 YYEEEE. This CDR3 region has 14 residues. CDR3: CASSFGDIYTEAFF. The DNA of the CDR3 is TGTGCCAGCAGCTTTGGCGACATTTACACTGAAGCTTTCTTT.

There are a few counts of this clone. The chain couples TRBV5-1 to TRBJ2-3, with unresolved D. V was pared by 5 bases and J by 2 bases, with 6 bases between. Germline loops: CDR1 SGHRS, CDR2 YFSETQ. The CDR3 runs 12 residues. As DNA, the CDR3 is TGCGCCAGCAGTTCTCCCACAGATACGCAGTATTTT. This gives the protein CASSSPTDTQYF.

V is TRBV5-4 and J is TRBJ1-1, with 7 nucleotides matching TRBD1. The CDR3 has 14 residues. CDR1 and CDR2 from the germline V gene are SGHNT and YYREEE (reference sequence). Trimming cost V 0 bases and J 6 bases; bases outside gene matches: 5. The CDR3 bases are TGTGCCAGCAGCTTGGAGGGGGCCGGCGCTGAAGCTTTCTTT. Translation gives CASSLEGAGAEAFF.

The chain uses TRBV27 and TRBJ2-7; the D is unclear. Germline V gene data show CDR1 as MNHEY and CDR2 as SMNVEV (reference sequence). Trimming shortened V by 5 bases and J by 3 bases, and 20 bases separated the two germline ends. The CDR3 loop spans 16 amino acids. The CDR3 protein is CASSPLPTSFSYEQYV. The DNA for the CDR3 is TGTGCCAGCAGTCCCCTCCCGACAAGTTTCAGCTACGAGCAGTACGTC.

The chain combines TRBV7-3 with TRBJ2-3; 9 bases line up with TRBD2. CDR3 length equals 18 residues. CDR1 and CDR2 from the germline V gene are SGHTA and FQGTGA. V was clipped by 3 bases and J by 4 bases; unmatched bases: 14. The CDR3 protein is CASSLGLNAGGPADTQYF. CDR3 bases: TGTGCCAGCAGCTTGGGTCTGAACGCGGGAGGGCCGGCAGATACGCAGTATTTT. Supplemented by reference TRBV7-3 and TRBJ2-3, the full variable domain reads GAGVSQTPSNKVTEKGKYVELRCDPISGHTALYWYRQSLGQGPEFLIYFQGTGAADDSGLPNDRFFAVRPEGSVSTLKIQRTERGDSAVYLCASSLGLNAGGPADTQYFGPGTRLTVL.

This clone was counted only a few times. V usage is TRBV5-1 and J usage is TRBJ2-5, with TRBD1 identical over 7 bases. Germline trimming cut 4 bases from V and 5 bases from J; bases unmatched to any gene: 14. Germline CDR1 SGHRS, CDR2 YFSETQ. The CDR3 sequence is 16 residues long. DNA of the CDR3: TGCGCCAGCAGCGCGTACCCCGGGACAGTCGTGGAGACCCAGTACTTC. It specifies CASSAYPGTVVETQYF.

This clone was recorded only once. This rearrangement joins TRBV7-9 to TRBJ2-1; the D is unclear. Germline CDR1 SEHNR, CDR2 FQNEAQ (reference sequence). The V gene lost 4 bases and the J gene lost 0 bases, with 7 bases spanning the gap. This CDR3 comprises 14 residues. CDR3 amino acids: CASSSSDSYNEQFF. CDR3 coding DNA: TGTGCCAGCAGCTCTTCAGACTCCTACAATGAGCAGTTCTTC. Combining the CDR3 with reference TRBV7-9 and TRBJ2-1 gives the whole variable domain DTGVSQNPRHKITKRGQNVTFRCDPISEHNRLYWYRQTLGQGPEFLTYFQNEAQLEKSRLLSDRFSAERPKGSFSTLEIQRTEQGDSAMYLCASSSSDSYNEQFFGPGTRLTVL.

The CDR3 bases are TGTGCCAGCAGCCAATCGCTAGCGGGAGTGCAGTTCTTC. Protein: CASSQSLAGVQFF. The chain couples TRBV14 to TRBJ2-1; TRBD2 matches at 10 bases. The junction had 4 bases not matched to a gene; V was cut back by 2 bases and J by 12 bases. The CDR3 has 13 amino acids. In germline, CDR1 is SGHDN, CDR2 FVKESK.

This clone came up once. The J gene is TRBJ1-5, the V gene TRBV6-1; D remains unclear. This CDR3 is built from 14 residues. From germline, CDR1 is MNHNS and CDR2 SASEGT. V was trimmed by 6 bases and J by 1 base, leaving 10 bases between them. The CDR3, as DNA: TGTGCCAGCAGCCCCGTCGAGAGCAATCAGCCCCAGCATTTT. This codes for CASSPVESNQPQHF.

Of note for this clone: Distinct nucleotide sequences in the sample also encode this CDR3. The chain uses TRBV6-5 and TRBJ2-7; D gene ambiguous. Deletions cut 5 bases from V and 1 base from J, with 12 bases between. Germline V gene sequence: CDR1 MNHEY, CDR2 SVGAGI. This CDR3 is 14 amino acids long. As DNA, the CDR3 is TGTGCCAGCAGTGGTACAGAGTTATCCTACGAGCAGTACTTC. Encoded protein: CASSGTELSYEQYF.

The rearrangement joins TRBV27 to TRBJ2-1; TRBD2 matches at 9 bases. The CDR3 extends over 17 amino acids. V lost 2 bases to trimming and J lost 4 bases; unmatched junction nucleotides: 9. CDR1 is MNHEY and CDR2 is SMNVEV in the germline V gene (reference sequence). Here the CDR3 DNA reads TGTGCCAGCAGTTTAGTTTATAGCGGGAGTTATTACAATGAGCAGTTCTTC. It translates to CASSLVYSGSYYNEQFF.

The chain joins TRBV27 to TRBJ1-1, with D uncertain. Between the trimmed V and J ends, which lost 8 bases and 3 bases, there was a span of 13 bases. CDR3 length equals 13 residues. CDR1 and CDR2 from the germline V gene are MNHEY and SMNVEV (reference sequence). CDR3 nucleotides: TGTGCCAGCCGGGATTCGGGATACACTGAAGCTTTCTTT. Protein sequence: CASRDSGYTEAFF.

This clone was seen a few times. This rearrangement joins TRBV6-5 to TRBJ2-2; TRBD1 agrees at 7 bases. The CDR3 is 15 amino acids. The germline gives CDR1 MNHEY, CDR2 SVGAGI. Unmatched junction bases numbered 8, after V lost 6 bases and J lost 4 bases. This CDR3 is CASRGQTGLTGELFF. In DNA, the CDR3 is TGTGCCAGCAGGGGACAGACAGGGCTCACCGGGGAGCTGTTTTTT.

V gene TRBV5-8 combines with J gene TRBJ1-1; D perhaps matches TRBD1 (5 bases). This CDR3 contains 14 residues. In germline, CDR1 is SGHTS, CDR2 YDEGEE. V lost 4 bases and J lost 0, with 10 bases in between. This CDR3 reads CASSKGLLNTEAFF. The CDR3 coding sequence is TGTGCCAGCAGCAAGGGACTTTTGAACACTGAAGCTTTCTTT.

The rearrangement links TRBV2 to TRBJ1-5; D unclear. From germline, CDR1 is SNHLY and CDR2 FYNNEI. With 6 bases removed from V and 5 bases from J, the gap between germline ends came to 8 bases. CDR3 size: 12 residues. The CDR3 region is CASREEYQPQHF. CDR3 DNA sequence: TGTGCCAGCAGAGAGGAGTATCAGCCCCAGCATTTT.

The rearrangement joins TRBV9 to TRBJ2-1, with a weak D call TRBD1 (6 bases). V shed 3 bases and J shed 6 bases, with 10 bases lying between them. The CDR3 totals 13 residues. CDR1 and CDR2 from the germline V gene are SGDLS and YYNGEE. The CDR3 DNA follows: TGTGCCAGCAGCGCGGACAGTCGCAATGAGCAGTTCTTC. Protein: CASSADSRNEQFF. Variable domain in full (rest from reference TRBV9 and TRBJ2-1): DSGVTQTPKHLITATGQRVTLRCSPRSGDLSVYWYQQSLDQGLQFLIQYYNGEERAKGNILERFSAQQFPDLHSELNLSSLELGDSALYFCASSADSRNEQFFGPGTRLTVL.

This rearrangement joins TRBV19 to TRBJ2-7, with a possible D match to TRBD2 (6 bases). CDR1 and CDR2 (germline): LNHDA, SQIVND (reference sequence). The CDR3 contains 15 residues. The V end was cut by 9 bases, the J end by 3 bases, with 21 bases between. CDR3 protein: CASHITGREHYEQYV. In DNA form, the CDR3 reads TGTGCCAGCCACATCACGGGACGGGAGCACTACGAGCAGTACGTC.

The chain recombines TRBV5-1 with TRBJ2-3; TRBD1 agrees at 7 bases. The CDR3 consists of 15 residues. Germline CDR1 reads SGHRS; CDR2 reads YFSETQ. V shed 4 bases, J shed 6 bases, and the junction held 11 bases outside the gene matches. The CDR3 DNA reads TGCGCCAGCAGCACCTCGGGGACAGAGGGCGATACGCAGTATTTT. Translation gives CASSTSGTEGDTQYF. Combining the CDR3 with reference TRBV5-1 and TRBJ2-3 gives the whole variable domain KAGVTQTPRYLIKTRGQQVTLSCSPISGHRSVSWYQQTPGQGLQFLFEYFSETQRNKGNFPGRFSGRQFSNSRSEMNVSTLELGDSALYLCASSTSGTEGDTQYFGPGTRLTVL.